This T cell receptor beta chain was obtained from a study of blood T cell repertoires in COVID-19. Study background: Acute and convalescent COVID-19 samples came from the United States, Italy and Spain. T cells, B-cell-depleted T cells, or PBMCs supplied cDNA or gDNA.

The V gene lost 2 bases and the J gene lost 5 bases, with 9 bases spanning the gap. CDR3 length equals 13 residues. CDR1 is KGHSH and CDR2 is LQKENI in the germline V gene. In its sample, this clone was seen once. Per the original data handling: Estimation of nucleated cell counts relied on the amplification of reference gene primers. Generated by immunoSEQ multiplex PCR, the TCRdb table keeps only in-frame clones and is missing some. V and J calls and clone size are copied from that table; D and trimming were computed from the DNA. The sample has 160,000 or so clones, about 80% seen once. The clonotype was recovered from a man between 60 and 75 years old with acute or convalescent COVID-19. The specimen sequenced was peripheral blood. V is TRBV18 and J is TRBJ1-1, with D unresolved. CDR3 nucleotide sequence: TGTGCCAGCTCACCAGGGAGGCTGACTGAAGCTTTCTTT. Translated: CASSPGRLTEAFF. Full variable domain (missing parts from reference TRBV18 and TRBJ1-1): NAGVMQNPRHLVRRRGQEARLRCSPMKGHSHVYWYRQLPEEGLKFMVYLQKENIIDESGMPKERFSAEFPKEGPSILRIQQVVRGDSAAYFCASSPGRLTEAFFGQGTRLTVV.